This T cell receptor (beta chain) was identified during a study of T cell repertoires in cytomegalovirus infection (dated by TCRdb to about 2019). Regarding the complete study: Peptide stimulations targeted recently identified HLA-C-restricted CMV epitopes, whose presentation resists viral immunomodulation, together with well-studied HLA-B-restricted epitopes. The HLA type of each donor mattered for the analysis, because public TCR beta signatures pointed to carriage of CMV infection along with the matching HLA type. Study-level results and caveats: The ex vivo response was dominated by HLA-C-restricted CMV-specific TCR beta clonotypes, which also provided the single most frequent clonotype in two of eight donors. Cumulative frequency of public TCR beta family members discriminated carriers of CMV infection plus the relevant HLA type in this cohort and an independent approximately 370-donor cohort.

In the germline V gene (reference sequence), CDR1 corresponds to DFQATT and CDR2 to SNEGSKA. Measured from the cysteine to the phenylalanine, the CDR3 is 16 residues long. CDR3 DNA only is kept here, 48 bases in frame from base 1. V is cut by 0 bases and J by 4 bases, and the space between the germline ends is 18 bases. This clonotype was counted a single time. This receptor's antigen is unknown. No base qualities exist here, and no much larger clone lies one base off it. One read alone makes for weak evidence. What this sample's treatment or condition label stands for: in vitro stimulation with specific CMV peptide epitopes to enrich CMV-specific T cells. TCRdb names Illumina HiSeq 1500 as the instrument used. TCRdb trimmed public reads at Q25 via fastp, called clones via MiXCR and kept in-frame beta chains. Duplicate CDR3 protein sequences are folded into a single record with the most common DNA and genes. The sample contains 450,000 to 600,000 distinct CDR3 sequences, more than 40% of them found a single time. The ten largest clonotypes hold roughly two fifths of the sample.

The V and J genes are TRBV20-1 and TRBJ2-5; D gene: possibly TRBD1, on 5 matching bases. The sequenced sample was cultured PBMCs, obtained from culture after CMV antigen stimulation. This sequence originates from a human donor in good health (CMV status not recorded). Some clones in this sample may be carry-over from other donors' samples. The DNA is TGCAGTGCTAGAGATTTAATCGAGAGGCAGGGAGAGACCCAGTACTTC. Its protein is CSARDLIERQGETQYF.